This T cell receptor (beta chain) was identified during a study of T cells in Graves' hyperthyroidism and ophthalmopathy. About the research overall: Peripheral blood was taken when the disease was first diagnosed, before any treatment began.

This clonotype was seen a handful of times. The antigen is undetermined. General study findings and limits: The model anticipated ophthalmopathy a median approximately 6.7 months pre-onset.

The CDR3 contains 16 residues. Germline CDR1 KGHDR, CDR2 SFDVKD. The V end was cut by 7 bases, the J end by 3 bases, with 17 bases between. TCR beta CDR3 regions were amplified from RNA transcripts. The HTBI primer set drove a first-round RT-PCR of the TCR CDR3. TCRdb called the multiplex PCR reads again in MiXCR, with one record for every CDR3 protein. The sample has 250,000 to 350,000 distinct CDR3 sequences, 22% seen once. Clinical Activity Scores of at least 3, NOSPECS grades of at least 4 and durations under 3 months characterized ophthalmopathy patients. The study excluded patients with uncontrolled infection, other autoimmune disease, pregnancy or lactation.

Sequencing used blood. This receptor was taken from a young man with Graves' ophthalmopathy. This chain links TRBV24-1 with TRBJ2-2; D is perhaps TRBD1 (5 bases). CDR3 in amino acids: CATSGSGRVDTGELFF. In nucleotides, the CDR3 is TGTGCCACCAGCGGCTCAGGCAGGGTGGACACCGGGGAGCTGTTTTTT.